A single sample gave rise to the 4 T cell receptor beta chains below, sequenced in a study of human CD8 memory T cell subsets. Libraries for TCR beta were constructed using UMI-labeled 5' RACE. From its re-call of the 5' RACE reads, TCRdb lists each CDR3 protein once, without DNA. This sample's table reports 6,500 to 10,000 distinct CDR3 sequences. Sequenced sample: CD8+ T cells from PBMCs. The source of these receptors is a human donor in good health.

This chain connects TRBV7-3 to TRBJ2-3. Germline lookup yields CDR1 SGHTA and CDR2 FQGTGA. The CDR3 is 15 residues long. The CDR3 region is CASSLSYGSTDTQYF. The full variable domain, its missing parts supplied by reference TRBV7-3 and TRBJ2-3, is GAGVSQTPSNKVTEKGKYVELRCDPISGHTALYWYRQSLGQGPEFLIYFQGTGAADDSGLPNDRFFAVRPEGSVSTLKIQRTERGDSAVYLCASSLSYGSTDTQYFGPGTRLTVL.

CDR3 sequence: CASSSPDQGQAYEQYF. This chain links TRBV11-3 with TRBJ2-7; there is no DNA to check the TCRdb D call of TRBD1. The CDR3 runs to 16 residues. Germline CDR1 reads SGHNT; CDR2 reads YENEEA.

This clonotype is labeled medium-sized based on frequency. The chain combines TRBV27 with TRBJ1-1; TCRdb outputs TRBD1, but without DNA this stays unchecked. The CDR3 runs to 13 residues. The germline gives CDR1 MNHEY, CDR2 SMNVEV (reference sequence). The CDR3 here is CASSFGGGSEAFF.

This chain links TRBV28 with TRBJ2-3; TCRdb lists TRBD2, though no DNA is available to test this call. The CDR3 has 16 amino acids. CDR1 and CDR2 from the germline V gene are MDHEN and SYDVKM. The CDR3 loop is CASREVAGGWTDTQYF.